This T cell receptor beta chain appears in the sequencing data of a study of OX40 agonist ivuxolimab in advanced cancers. Data came from immunoSEQ multiplex PCR; TCRdb stores just in-frame clones and leaves some out. The sample includes around 60,000 clones, roughly three quarters of them seen just once. The sequence derives from an adult with an advanced solid tumor such as melanoma, head and neck, liver or kidney cancer. The sequencing here drew on CD4+ or CD8+ T cells sorted from blood, taken in a trial of the OX40 agonist ivuxolimab.

Here the CDR3 reads CASSPLRGPRETQYF. Here the CDR3 DNA reads TGTGCCAGCAGCCCCCTCCGGGGGCCGCGGGAGACCCAGTACTTC. The J gene is TRBJ2-5, the V gene TRBV5-6, with D perhaps being TRBD1 or TRBD2 (6 bases each). The germline V gene encodes CDR1 SGHDT and CDR2 YYEEEE. V shed 4 bases and J shed 5 bases, with 18 bases lying between them. CDR3 length equals 15 residues.